This T cell receptor (beta chain) was identified during a study of long-term antiretroviral therapy in people with HIV. General study findings and limits: Versus controls, repertoires in people with HIV had narrower CDR3 length ranges. Investigators report no available data on ART adherence, viral resistance or therapy changes.

Germline CDR1 is MNHEY and CDR2 is SVGAGI. This CDR3 is 15 amino acids long. After removal of 2 bases from V and 6 bases from J, the junction contained 9 bases not matched to a gene. About this clone: Its matching antigen is unknown.

At the survey level, the v3.0 immunoSEQ assay was run. Repertoires were generated with immunoSEQ multiplex PCR, while TCRdb's copy carries only in-frame clones and drops some. The table has about 34,000 clones, roughly 84% seen once. The source material was unsorted PBMCs, sampled roughly 2.8 years before starting antiretroviral therapy. This sequence joins TRBV6-5 and TRBJ1-1; TRBD1 matches at 7 bases. This clonotype was sampled from a woman aged 30 to 39 with HIV. CDR3 in DNA: TGTGCCAGCAGTTACAGACAGGGAGCCCAATCTGAAGCTTTCTTT. Its translation is CASSYRQGAQSEAFF.